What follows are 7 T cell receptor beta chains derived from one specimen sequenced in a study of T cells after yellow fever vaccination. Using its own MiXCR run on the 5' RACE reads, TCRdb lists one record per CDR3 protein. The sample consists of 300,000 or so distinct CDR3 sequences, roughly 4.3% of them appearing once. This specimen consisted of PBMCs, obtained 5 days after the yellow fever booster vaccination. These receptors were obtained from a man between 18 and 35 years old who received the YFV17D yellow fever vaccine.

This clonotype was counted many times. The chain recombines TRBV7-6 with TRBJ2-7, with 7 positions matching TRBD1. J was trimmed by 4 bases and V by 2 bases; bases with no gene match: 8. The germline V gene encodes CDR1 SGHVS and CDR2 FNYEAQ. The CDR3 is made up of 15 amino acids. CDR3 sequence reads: CASSLNEGAGYEQYF. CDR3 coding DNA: TGTGCCAGCAGCTTAAATGAGGGGGCCGGTTACGAGCAGTACTTC.

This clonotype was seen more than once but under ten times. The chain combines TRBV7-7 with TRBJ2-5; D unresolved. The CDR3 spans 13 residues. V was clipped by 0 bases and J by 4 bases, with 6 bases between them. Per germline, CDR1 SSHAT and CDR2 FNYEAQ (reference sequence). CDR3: CASSLAHGETQYF. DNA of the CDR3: TGTGCCAGCAGCTTAGCGCATGGAGAGACCCAGTACTTC.

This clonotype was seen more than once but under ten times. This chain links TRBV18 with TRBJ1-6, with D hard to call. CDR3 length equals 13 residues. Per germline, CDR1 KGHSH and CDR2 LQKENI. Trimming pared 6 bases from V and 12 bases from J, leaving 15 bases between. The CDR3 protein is CASSEDETLPLHF. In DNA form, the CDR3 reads TGTGCCAGCTCCGAGGATGAAACCCTACCCCTCCACTTT.

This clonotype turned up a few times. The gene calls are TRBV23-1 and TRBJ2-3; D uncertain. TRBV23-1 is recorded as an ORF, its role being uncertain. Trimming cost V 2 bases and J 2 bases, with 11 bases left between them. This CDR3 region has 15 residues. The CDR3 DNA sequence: TGCGCCAGCAGTCAAGAGTCCCGAGACACAGATACGCAGTATTTT. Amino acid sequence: CASSQESRDTDTQYF.

The CDR3 protein is CASSPTGGGMDTQYF. CDR3 bases: TGTGCCAGCAGCCCTACGGGCGGGGGGATGGATACGCAGTATTTT. This chain links TRBV12-3 or TRBV12-4 with TRBJ2-3; 8 bases match TRBD2. The CDR3 extends over 15 amino acids. Trimming at V came to 6 bases and at J to 6 bases, leaving 11 bases not matched to a gene.

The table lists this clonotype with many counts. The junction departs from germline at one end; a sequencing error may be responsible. CDR3 DNA: TGTGCCAGCAGTTACTCCGATAACACTGAAGCTTTCTTT. Translation: CASSYSDNTEAFF. The gene calls are TRBV6-4 and TRBJ1-1; D unclear. The CDR3 contains 13 residues. CDR1 and CDR2 (germline): MRHNA, SNTAGT.

The DNA for the CDR3 is TGTGCCAGCGAAGACGGGGACAGGGATTTTGAAAAACTGTTTTTT. This encodes CASEDGDRDFEKLFF. The chain couples TRBV28 to TRBJ1-4; the match to TRBD1 covers 9 bases. The CDR3 has 15 amino acids. Trimming took 8 bases from V and 7 from J; bases not matched to a gene: 11. In germline, CDR1 is MDHEN, CDR2 SYDVKM.